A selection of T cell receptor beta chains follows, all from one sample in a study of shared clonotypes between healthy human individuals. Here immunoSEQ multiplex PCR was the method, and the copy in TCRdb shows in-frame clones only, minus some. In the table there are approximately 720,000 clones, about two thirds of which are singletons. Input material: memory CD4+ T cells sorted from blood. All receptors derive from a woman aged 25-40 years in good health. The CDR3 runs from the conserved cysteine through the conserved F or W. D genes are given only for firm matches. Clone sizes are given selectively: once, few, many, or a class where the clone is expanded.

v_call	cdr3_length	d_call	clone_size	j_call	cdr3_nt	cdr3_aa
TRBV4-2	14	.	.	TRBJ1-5	TGTGCCAGCAGCCTGGGTATTAGCAATCAGCCCCAGCATTTT	CASSLGISNQPQHF
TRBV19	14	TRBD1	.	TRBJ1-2	TGTGCCAGTAGTATTTCCGGGACAGGGAGTGGCTACACCTTC	CASSISGTGSGYTF
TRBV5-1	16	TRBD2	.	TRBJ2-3	TGCGCCAGCAGCCGCCTCCCAGCGGGGAGCACAGATACGCAGTATTTT	CASSRLPAGSTDTQYF
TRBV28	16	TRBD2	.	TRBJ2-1	TGTGCCAGCAGCCACGGACTAGCGGGAGGGTGGGATGAGCAGTTCTTC	CASSHGLAGGWDEQFF
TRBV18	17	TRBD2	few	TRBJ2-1	TGTGCCAGCTCACCACCTGGAGGCCTAGCGGGAGAGAGTGAGCAGTTCTTC	CASSPPGGLAGESEQFF
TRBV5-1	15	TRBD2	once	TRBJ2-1	TGCGCCAGCAGCTTGGGGACTAGCGGCGACAATGAGCAGTTCTTC	CASSLGTSGDNEQFF
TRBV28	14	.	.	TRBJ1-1	TGTGCCAGCCCCCTCGGGGGGGGGAGGACTGAAGCTTTCTTT	CASPLGGGRTEAFF
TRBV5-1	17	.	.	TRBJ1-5	TGCGCCAGCAGCTTGGCCGGACTTGGAGGGAGCAATCAGCCCCAGCATTTT	CASSLAGLGGSNQPQHF
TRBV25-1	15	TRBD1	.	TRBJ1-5	TGTGCCAGCAGCCCTAACAGGGGCCCCGGGCAGCCCCAGCATTTT	CASSPNRGPGQPQHF
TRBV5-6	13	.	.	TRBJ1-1	TGTGCCAGCAGCTTGGAGAGGGGCACTGAAGCTTTCTTT	CASSLERGTEAFF
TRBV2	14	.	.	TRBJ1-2	TGTGCCAGCAGTGGGACCCAGGGCATAGATGGCTACACCTTC	CASSGTQGIDGYTF
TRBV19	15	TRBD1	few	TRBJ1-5	TGTGCCAGTAGTACCCGGGACAGGGCTAAGGGGCCCCAGCATTTT	CASSTRDRAKGPQHF
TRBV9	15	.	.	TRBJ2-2	TGTGCCAGCAGCGTAGGGAAGGGAGATGTCGGGGAGCTGTTTTTT	CASSVGKGDVGELFF
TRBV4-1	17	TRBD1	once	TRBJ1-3	TGCGCCAGCAGCCGCCCGGGACAGGAGCGTGGAGGAAACACCATATATTTT	CASSRPGQERGGNTIYF
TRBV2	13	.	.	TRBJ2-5	TGTGCCAGCAATACGTTAAGGGGAGAGACCCAGTACTTC	CASNTLRGETQYF
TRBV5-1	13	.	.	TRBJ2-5	TGCGCCAGCAGCCTGGGAGACAAAGAGACCCAGTACTTC	CASSLGDKETQYF
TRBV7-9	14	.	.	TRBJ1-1	TGTGCCAGCAGCTTCGGACAGAAGAACACTGAAGCTTTCTTT	CASSFGQKNTEAFF
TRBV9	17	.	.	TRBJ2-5	TGTGCCAGCAGCGTAGTCCTAGACAGCGTCTCTTTGGAGACCCAGTACTTC	CASSVVLDSVSLETQYF
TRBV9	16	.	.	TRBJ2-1	TGTGCCAGCAGCGGGGTGAGGGGGACATACTACAATGAGCAGTTCTTC	CASSGVRGTYYNEQFF
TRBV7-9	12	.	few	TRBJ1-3	TGTGCCAGCGACAGTGCCGGAAACACCATATATTTT	CASDSAGNTIYF
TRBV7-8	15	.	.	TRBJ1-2	TGTGCCAGCAGCCAACCAGGCGGGGCCAACTATGGCTACACCTTC	CASSQPGGANYGYTF
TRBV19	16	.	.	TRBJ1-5	TGTGCCAGTAGTACTCAGGGGAGTGCAGGCAATCAGCCCCAGCATTTT	CASSTQGSAGNQPQHF
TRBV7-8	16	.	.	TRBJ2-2	TGTGCCAGCAGCTCAAGTAGGGGATCGAACACCGGGGAGCTGTTTTTT	CASSSSRGSNTGELFF